This T cell receptor (beta chain) comes out of a study of naive and memory T cell subsets. V was clipped by 4 bases and J by 5 bases, with 14 bases between them. The CDR3 consists of 14 residues. The V gene's germline CDR1 is SGHTA and CDR2 FQGNSA. This clonotype was found many times. Its antigen remains unidentified. Whole-study results and caveats: The RNA method is potentially sensitive to activation and differentiation changes.

Ligated cDNA underwent four rounds of PCR with nested alpha and beta constant region primers and SP2. Reverse transcription of blood and skin TCR RNA was primed at alpha and beta constant regions. TCRdb redid the calling of the 5' RACE reads with MiXCR, one entry per CDR3 protein. The repertoire holds some 60,000 distinct CDR3 sequences, 6.5% to 8.5% seen once, with just over 9.5% in the top ten. A UMI-containing oligonucleotide was joined by 3' ligation to the TCR cDNA template. Whole blood, about 2.5 ml, came from adult healthy volunteers. Input was about 1 to 1000 ng of DNase-treated total RNA without cell sorting.

The sequence came from a female donor in good health. The chain couples TRBV7-2 to TRBJ1-1; weak D call: TRBD1 (6 bases). The CDR3 DNA sequence: TGTGCCAGCAGCTCATTTGAGGGGGGGACTGAAGCTTTCTTT. It encodes CASSSFEGGTEAFF.